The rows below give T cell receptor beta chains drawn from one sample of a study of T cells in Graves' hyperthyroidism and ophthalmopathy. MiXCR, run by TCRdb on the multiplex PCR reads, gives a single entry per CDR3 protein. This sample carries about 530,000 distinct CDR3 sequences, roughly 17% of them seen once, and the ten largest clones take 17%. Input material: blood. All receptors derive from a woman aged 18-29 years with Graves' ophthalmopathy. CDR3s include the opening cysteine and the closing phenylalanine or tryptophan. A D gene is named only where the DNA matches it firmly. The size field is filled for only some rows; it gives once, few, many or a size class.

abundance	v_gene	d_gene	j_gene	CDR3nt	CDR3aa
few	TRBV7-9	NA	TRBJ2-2	TGTGCCAGCAGCTTAGTAGGGAGGAACACCGGGGAGCTGTTTTTT	CASSLVGRNTGELFF
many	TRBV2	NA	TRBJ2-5	TGTGCCAGCAGTAAGGAGGGAACCCACCAAGAGACCCAGTACTTC	CASSKEGTHQETQYF
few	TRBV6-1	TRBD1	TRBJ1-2	TGTGCCAGCAGTTCAGGGACAGGGATGGGATACTATGGCTACACCTTC	CASSSGTGMGYYGYTF
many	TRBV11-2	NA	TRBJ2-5	TGTGCCAGCAGCTTGAGGGAAAGAGAGACCCAGTACTTC	CASSLRERETQYF
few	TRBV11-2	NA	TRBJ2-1	TGTGCCAGCAGCTCACGGGGTGGCAATGAGCAGTTCTTC	CASSSRGGNEQFF
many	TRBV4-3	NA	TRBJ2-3	TGCGCCAGCAGCCAATCAGGGGAGTCCACAGATACGCAGTATTTT	CASSQSGESTDTQYF
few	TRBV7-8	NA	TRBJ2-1	TGTGCCAGCAGCCCCGACGGGAGTGGACTCTACAATGAGCAGTTCTTC	CASSPDGSGLYNEQFF
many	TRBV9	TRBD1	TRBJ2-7	TGTGCCAGCAGCGTAGACCCAGGGGGATCCTACGAGCAGTACTTC	CASSVDPGGSYEQYF
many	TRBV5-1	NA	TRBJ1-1	TGCGCCAGCAGCTTCAACACAGGGAAAATTGGAAGGACTGAAGCTTTCTTT	CASSFNTGKIGRTEAFF
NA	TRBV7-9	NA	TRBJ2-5	TGTGCCACATCGGGACCGCCGTACCAAGAGACCCAGTACTTC	CATSGPPYQETQYF
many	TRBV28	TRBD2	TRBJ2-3	TGTGCCAGCAGTTTATTCGGTCGGGCTAGCGGGAGGAATGGGGCAGATACGCAGTATTTT	CASSLFGRASGRNGADTQYF
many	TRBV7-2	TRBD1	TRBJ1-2	TGTGCCAGCTTAAACGCTGGTCGAGTGGGACAGGGGGTTTGGCCTAACTATGGCTACACCTTC	CASLNAGRVGQGVWPNYGYTF
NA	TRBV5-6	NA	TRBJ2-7	TGTGCCAGCAGCTTAGGGGGACCTACCTACGAGCAGTACTTC	CASSLGGPTYEQYF
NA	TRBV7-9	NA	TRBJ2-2	TGTGCCAGCAGCCGAGCACAGGGGAGGACCGGGGAGCTGTTTTTT	CASSRAQGRTGELFF
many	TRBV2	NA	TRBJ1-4	TGTGCCAGCAGTGAGGAACCGGCTAATGAAAAACTGTTTTTT	CASSEEPANEKLFF
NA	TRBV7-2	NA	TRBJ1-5	TGTGCCAGCAGCACACAAAGGGGGTTTGGCAATCAGCCCCAGCATTTT	CASSTQRGFGNQPQHF
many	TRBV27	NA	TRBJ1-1	TGTGCCAGCAGTTACGGAGGGAGCACTGAAGCTTTCTTT	CASSYGGSTEAFF
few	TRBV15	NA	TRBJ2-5	TGTGCCACCAGCAGAGAACGGGGACAAGAGACCCAGTACTTC	CATSRERGQETQYF
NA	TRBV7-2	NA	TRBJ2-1	TGCGCCAGCAGCCAACCCGGGGGGCTAGGACACAATGAGCAGTTCTTC	CASSQPGGLGHNEQFF
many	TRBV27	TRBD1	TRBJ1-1	TGTGCCAGCAGTTCTCAGGGGGCTGGAAGGACTGAAGCTTTCTTT	CASSSQGAGRTEAFF
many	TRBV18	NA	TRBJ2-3	TGTGCCAGCTCACCATTTAGTTTGGATACGCAGTATTTT	CASSPFSLDTQYF
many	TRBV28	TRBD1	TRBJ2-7	TGTGCCAGCAGCCGTTACGGATCCCGGGACAGGACCTACGAGCAGTACTTC	CASSRYGSRDRTYEQYF